The T cell receptor beta chain under discussion was sequenced for a study of blood T cell repertoires in COVID-19 (TCRdb year 2020). In terms of the full investigation: Samples from collaborators originated in the United States, Italy and Spain and spanned both the acute and convalescent phases of COVID-19. The prospective study material was composed of cDNA or gDNA derived from T cells, B-cell-depleted T cells, or PBMCs. The dataset comprised deeply sampled blood TCRbeta repertoires from subjects exposed to, actively infected with, or recovered from COVID-19. The repertoires were released in a freely available public database intended as a resource for research on the immune response to SARS-CoV-2. Samples came from the ongoing ImmuneRACE study (first 160 participants) plus 1,254 subjects from 6 global collaborators. The sample metadata nearly always contained a de-identified subject ID, COVID-19 status, age in years and sex. HLA class I and class II types, where available, came from metadata supplied by the sample provider rather than from assay-based typing.

Unmatched junction bases come to 5, with V trimmed by 4 bases and J by 0 bases. The germline V gene supplies CDR1 SGHRS and CDR2 YFSETQ. Its CDR3 holds 15 amino acids, cysteine through phenylalanine. The kept DNA is CDR3 alone, 45 bases in frame from the first base. Each collaborating institution followed its own protocols to collect whole blood in K2EDTA tubes. Collaborator samples were shipped for TCRbeta analysis as frozen whole blood, isolated PBMCs, or DNA extracted from either sample type. TCRbeta CDR3 regions were amplified from genomic DNA using the immunoSEQ Assay, a bias-controlled multiplex PCR. Per the original workflow: Nucleated cell counts per sample were estimated from amplification of reference gene primers within the assay. To quantify the absolute abundance of each unique TCRbeta CDR3 rearrangement, sequence reads were collapsed and filtered. Productive Simpson clonality was computed per sample as the square root of Simpson's diversity index over productive rearrangements. In TCRdb, the immuneACCESS table is reduced to in-frame sequences with V and J assigned. These tables do not hold every clone; where another copy was compared, an unresolved V gene accounts for under half, and the others remain unexplained. V, J and clone size are those of that table, while D and trimming were read from the DNA. The sample table holds under 100,000 clones, of which over 75% were seen once. The top ten constitute 4% to 6% of the sample.

What the research found in general, with its limitations: How much clinical and demographic metadata was included differed by source and by participant, and the metadata was provided uncurated.

With regard to this clone: Its antigen is still unknown. Per-nucleotide qualities are absent, and no much larger clonotype sits a single base away.

The rearranged chain carries TRBV5-1 and TRBJ2-3; TRBD1 agrees with 7 junctional bases. Material for sequencing was peripheral blood. This receptor was obtained from a man in his fifties with acute or convalescent COVID-19. The CDR3 protein is CASSLDRSSTDTQYF. The DNA sequence follows: TGCGCCAGCAGCCTGGACAGGTCTAGCACAGATACGCAGTATTTT.